The 10 T cell receptor beta chains in this list originate from one sample, sequenced in a study of CD8+ T cells in alopecia areata (dated by TCRdb to the late 2010s). Library preparation employed the immunoSEQ multiplex PCR assay. To provide template for TCR sequencing, every sample had RNA extracted and reverse transcribed into cDNA. TCRdb's version of the immuneACCESS table is confined to in-frame rearrangements and falls short of the full clone set. An unresolved V gene accounts for under half of the shortfall where checked; the remainder is of unknown origin. The sample table records over 250,000 clones; 45% to 70% of these occur just once. About 0.89% of the sample belongs to the ten largest clones. What this sample's treatment or condition label stands for: oral pan-JAK inhibitor, 5-10 mg twice daily. Here the sequenced sample was CD4+ T cells sorted from blood, taken at week 52, from a patient treated with tofacitinib. The receptors were sampled from a human donor with alopecia areata.

This clone is a singleton in its sample. This chain joins TRBV2 and TRBJ2-5, with TRBD1 matching over 8 bases. The CDR3 runs to 13 residues. Germline CDR1 reads SNHLY; CDR2 reads FYNNEI. J lost 3 bases, V lost 10 bases, and 7 bases had no gene match. The CDR3 DNA follows: TGTGCCAAACAGACAGGGGCGAAAGAGACCCAGTACTTC. Protein product: CAKQTGAKETQYF.

V usage is TRBV7-9 and J usage is TRBJ2-1; 8 nucleotides align to TRBD1. V shed 2 bases and J 8 bases; nucleotides not matched to a gene: 8. CDR1 SEHNR and CDR2 FQNEAQ come from the germline V gene (reference sequence). The CDR3 consists of 15 residues. The CDR3 bases are TGTGCCAGCAGCTTAATGTCAGGGGGCGTGCATGAGCAGTTCTTC. It encodes CASSLMSGGVHEQFF.

The chain has TRBV4-1 and TRBJ1-2, with 8 bases lining up with TRBD1. The CDR3 runs to 14 residues. V was clipped by 4 bases and J by 3 bases; unmatched bases: 4. CDR1 is MGHRA, CDR2 YSYEKL, per germline. The CDR3 DNA is TGCGCCAGCAGCCGACAGGGGTTAGACTATGGCTACACCTTC. Encoded protein: CASSRQGLDYGYTF.

The gene calls are TRBV27 and TRBJ2-7; 7 bases line up with TRBD1. The CDR3 extends over 15 amino acids. The ends lost 5 bases at V and 3 bases at J; junction bases unmatched: 10. CDR1 is MNHEY, CDR2 SMNVEV, per germline (reference sequence). The CDR3 DNA reads TGTGCCAGCAGTCCCGACAGGGCTTACGGCTACGAGCAGTACTTC. It specifies CASSPDRAYGYEQYF.

This clone has more than one count but fewer than ten. The chain joins TRBV29-1 to TRBJ2-1; TRBD2 aligns across 9 bases. V shed 4 bases, J shed 9 bases, and the junction held 7 bases outside the gene matches. Per the germline V gene, CDR1 is SQVTM and CDR2 is ANQGSEA. The CDR3 is made up of 13 amino acids. The CDR3 DNA is TGCAGCGTTGTTCCTAGCGGGGTGGGTGAGCAGTTCTTC. This sequence encodes CSVVPSGVGEQFF.

CDR3 sequence: CASSQGQGGQPQHF. CDR3 nucleotides: TGTGCCAGCAGCCAAGGACAGGGAGGTCAGCCCCAGCATTTT. The chain uses TRBV4-2 and TRBJ1-5, with 7 bases matching TRBD1. CDR3 size: 14 residues. Germline lookup yields CDR1 LGHNA and CDR2 YNFKEQ. The V and J ends lost 1 base and 6 bases, in that order; junction bases with no gene match: 3.

The gene calls are TRBV7-9 and TRBJ1-4, with a tentative D call TRBD1 (6 bases). Germline V gene lookup returns CDR1 SEHNR and CDR2 FQNEAQ (reference sequence). The CDR3 totals 11 residues. The ends were cut back, 5 bases at V and 8 bases at J, with 6 bases in the middle. CDR3 DNA sequence: TGTGCCAGCAGCACAGGGGAAAAACTGTTTTTT. Translation gives CASSTGEKLFF.

In its sample, this clone was seen a few times. The chain joins TRBV29-1 to TRBJ1-2; D uncertain. Per germline, CDR1 SQVTM and CDR2 ANQGSEA. V dropped 8 bases and J dropped 2 bases, with 12 bases sitting between them. The CDR3 runs 12 residues. The DNA of the CDR3 is TGCAGCTCCATGGCGGGGAACTATGGCTACACCTTC. As protein: CSSMAGNYGYTF. The full variable domain, with the rest looked up from reference TRBV29-1 and TRBJ1-2, is SAVISQKPSRDICQRGTSLTIQCQVDSQVTMMFWYRQQPGQSLTLIATANQGSEATYESGFVIDKFPISRPNLTFSTLTVSNMSPEDSSIYLCSSMAGNYGYTFGSGTRLTVV.

This clone was observed a few times. The chain links TRBV14 to TRBJ1-2; maybe TRBD1 (5 bases). Trimming cost V 4 bases and J 2 bases, with 14 bases left between them. This CDR3 is built from 15 residues. From germline, CDR1 is SGHDN and CDR2 FVKESK. DNA for the CDR3: TGTGCCAGCAGCCTTGGAGTCGGGGGAAACTATGGCTACACCTTC. Its protein product is CASSLGVGGNYGYTF. Full variable domain (remainder filled in from reference TRBV14 and TRBJ1-2): EAGVTQFPSHSVIEKGQTVTLRCDPISGHDNLYWYRRVMGKEIKFLLHFVKESKQDESGMPNNRFLAERTGGTYSTLKVQPAELEDSGVYFCASSLGVGGNYGYTFGSGTRLTVV.

This chain uses TRBV29-1 with TRBJ2-7; D may be TRBD2 (6 bases). The ends were cut back, 8 bases at V and 6 bases at J, with 20 bases in the middle. CDR3 length: 13 residues. The germline gives CDR1 SQVTM, CDR2 ANQGSEA. CDR3 in DNA: TGCAGCACTACGGCTTGCGGGGATCGCGAGCAGTACTTC. It is translated as CSTTACGDREQYF.